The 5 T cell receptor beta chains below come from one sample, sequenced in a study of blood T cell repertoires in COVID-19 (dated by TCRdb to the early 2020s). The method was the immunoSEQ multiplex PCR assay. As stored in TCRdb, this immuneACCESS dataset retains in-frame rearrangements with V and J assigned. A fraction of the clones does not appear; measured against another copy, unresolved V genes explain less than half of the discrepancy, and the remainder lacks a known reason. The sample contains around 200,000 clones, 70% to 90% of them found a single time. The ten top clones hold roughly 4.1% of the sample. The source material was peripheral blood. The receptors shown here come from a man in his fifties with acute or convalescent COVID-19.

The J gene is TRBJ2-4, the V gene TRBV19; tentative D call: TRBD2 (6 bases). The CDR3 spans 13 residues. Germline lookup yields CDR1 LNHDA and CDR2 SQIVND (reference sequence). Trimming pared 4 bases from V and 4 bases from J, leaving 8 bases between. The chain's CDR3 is CASSTGLKNIQYF. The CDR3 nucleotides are TGTGCCAGTAGTACGGGACTGAAAAACATTCAGTACTTC.

The CDR3, as DNA: TGCGCCAGCAGGGGGTTAGGCGGGGGGCTCCAAGAGACCCAGTACTTC. Amino acid sequence: CASRGLGGGLQETQYF. J is TRBJ2-5 and V is TRBV10-2, with 8 bases aligning to TRBD2. V lost 6 bases to trimming and J lost 1 base; unmatched junction nucleotides: 10. CDR1 and CDR2 (germline): WSHSY, SAAADI. The CDR3 loop spans 16 amino acids.

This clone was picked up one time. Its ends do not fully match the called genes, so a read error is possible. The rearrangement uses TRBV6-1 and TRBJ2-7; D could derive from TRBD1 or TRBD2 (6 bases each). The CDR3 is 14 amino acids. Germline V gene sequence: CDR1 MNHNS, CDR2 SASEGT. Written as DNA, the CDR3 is TGTGCCAGCAGGGAAGGGACTCGCAGGGGCGAGCAGTACTTC. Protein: CASREGTRRGEQYF.

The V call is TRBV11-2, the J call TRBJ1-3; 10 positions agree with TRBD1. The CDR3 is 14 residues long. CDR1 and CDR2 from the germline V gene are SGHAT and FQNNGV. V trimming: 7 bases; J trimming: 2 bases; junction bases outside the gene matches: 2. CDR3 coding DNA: TGTGCCAGCACGACAGGGGGCACTGGAAACACCATATATTTT. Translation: CASTTGGTGNTIYF.

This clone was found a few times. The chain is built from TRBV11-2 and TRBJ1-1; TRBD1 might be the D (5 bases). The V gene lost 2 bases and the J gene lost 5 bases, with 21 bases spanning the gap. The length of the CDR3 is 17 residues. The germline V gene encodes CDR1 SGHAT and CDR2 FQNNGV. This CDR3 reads CASSLRPQLDRRTEAFF. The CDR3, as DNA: TGTGCCAGCAGCTTAAGACCTCAGCTTGACAGAAGGACTGAAGCTTTCTTT.